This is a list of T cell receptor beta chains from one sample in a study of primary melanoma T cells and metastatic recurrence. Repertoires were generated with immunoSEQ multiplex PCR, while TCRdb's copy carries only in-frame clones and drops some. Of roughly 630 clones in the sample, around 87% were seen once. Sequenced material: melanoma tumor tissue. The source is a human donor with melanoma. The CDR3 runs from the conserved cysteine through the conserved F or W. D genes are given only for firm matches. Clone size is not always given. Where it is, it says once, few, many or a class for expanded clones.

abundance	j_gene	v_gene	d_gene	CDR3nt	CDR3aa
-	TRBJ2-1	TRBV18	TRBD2	TGTGCCAGCTCACCACGGAGGGAGGGCTTCAATGAGCAGTTCTTC	CASSPRREGFNEQFF
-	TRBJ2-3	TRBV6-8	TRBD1	TGTGCCAGCAGACGAGGGGGCTTCGGTGATACGCAGTATTTT	CASRRGGFGDTQYF
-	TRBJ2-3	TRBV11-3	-	TGTGCCAGCAGCTTGGGGACGTTTACTAGCACAGATACGCAGTATTTT	CASSLGTFTSTDTQYF
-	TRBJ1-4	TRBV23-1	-	TGCGCCAGCAGCAACCGCATTGCAACTAATGAAAAACTGTTTTTT	CASSNRIATNEKLFF
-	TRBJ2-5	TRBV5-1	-	TGCGCCAGCAGCTTGTTGGGGGCTCCCCAGGTCCAGTACTTC	CASSLLGAPQVQYF
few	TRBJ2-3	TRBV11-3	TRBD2	TGTGCCAGCAGAGCTAGCGGCACCGGCCAGACAGATACGCAGTATTTT	CASRASGTGQTDTQYF
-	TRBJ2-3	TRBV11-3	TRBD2	TGTGCCAGCAGCTACCGTAGCGGGGTCACAGATACGCAGTATTTT	CASSYRSGVTDTQYF
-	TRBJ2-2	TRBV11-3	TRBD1	TGTGCCAGCAGCAAGGACAGGGGCATTACCGGGGAGCTGTTTTTT	CASSKDRGITGELFF
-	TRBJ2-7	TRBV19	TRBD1	TGTGCCAGTAGTGGCCGGGACAGTTCCTCCTACGAGCAGTACTTC	CASSGRDSSSYEQYF
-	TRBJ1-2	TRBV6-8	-	TGTGCCAGCAGCCGCATGGAGCGGCGAGTTGAATCTGGCTACACCTTC	CASSRMERRVESGYTF
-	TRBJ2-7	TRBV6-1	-	TGTGCCAGCAGTGAAGTTAGGCTAGCAGAGGAGCAGTACTTC	CASSEVRLAEEQYF
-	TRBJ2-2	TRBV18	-	TGTGCCAGCTCACCACCAGCCTGGAACACCGGGGAGCTGTTTTTT	CASSPPAWNTGELFF
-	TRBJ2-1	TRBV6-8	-	TGTGCCAGCAGTTACCGCATGGGTAGGCAGTTCTTC	CASSYRMGRQFF
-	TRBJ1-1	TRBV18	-	TGTGCCAGCTCAGACAGTTTGAGAAAAAGGACTGAAGCTTTCTTT	CASSDSLRKRTEAFF
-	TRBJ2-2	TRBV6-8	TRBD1	TGTGCTAGCAGTCAAGGGACAGTGGGAACCGGGGAGCTGTTTTTT	CASSQGTVGTGELFF
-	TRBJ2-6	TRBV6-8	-	TGTGCCAGCAGGCCCCGGGACACCTTCTCTGGGGCCAACGTCCTGACTTTC	CASRPRDTFSGANVLTF
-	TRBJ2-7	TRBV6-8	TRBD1	TGTGCCAGCAGCTCGGGACAGGGGGTTTACGAGCAGTACTTC	CASSSGQGVYEQYF
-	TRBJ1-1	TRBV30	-	TGTGCCTGGAGTCCTAGGGACTCTTCAGCTTTCTTT	CAWSPRDSSAFF
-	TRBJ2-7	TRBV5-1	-	TGCGCCAGCAGCTCGCGACAGGACGCCTACGAGCAGTACTTC	CASSSRQDAYEQYF
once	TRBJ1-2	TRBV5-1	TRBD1	TGCGCCAGCAGCCCAGGACAGGGTAGGGGTGGTGGCTACACCTTC	CASSPGQGRGGGYTF
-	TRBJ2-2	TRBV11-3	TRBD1	TGTGCCAGCAGCTTGGTGCAGGGGGCCTCCGGGGAGCTGTTTTTT	CASSLVQGASGELFF
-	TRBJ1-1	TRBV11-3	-	TGTGCCAGCAGGCTTGTGTGGGACCTGAACACTGAAGCTTTCTTT	CASRLVWDLNTEAFF
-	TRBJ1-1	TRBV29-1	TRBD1	TGCAGCGTTGGGAGGGGGCAGATGAACACTGAAGCTTTCTTT	CSVGRGQMNTEAFF
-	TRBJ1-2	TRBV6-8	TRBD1	TGTGCCAGCAGTTACGATACACAGGGGAGCTATGGCTACACCTTC	CASSYDTQGSYGYTF
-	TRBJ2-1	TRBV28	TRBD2	TGTGCCAGCAGTTCGACTAGCGGGAGGGTGGGCAATGAGCAGTTCTTC	CASSSTSGRVGNEQFF
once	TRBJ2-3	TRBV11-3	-	TGTGCCAGCAGCAACGGGGGTTCCCGCACAGATACGCAGTATTTT	CASSNGGSRTDTQYF
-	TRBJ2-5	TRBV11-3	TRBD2	TGTGCCAGCAGCTTCTCCCGCGGGAGGGCCAGAGAGACCCAGTACTTC	CASSFSRGRARETQYF
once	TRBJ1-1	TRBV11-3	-	TGTGCCAGCAGCGTATACTCGGGACACACTGAAGCTTTCTTT	CASSVYSGHTEAFF
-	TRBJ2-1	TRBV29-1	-	TGCAGCGTTCAAACAGGTTCTTACAATGAGCAGTTCTTC	CSVQTGSYNEQFF
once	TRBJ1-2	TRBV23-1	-	TGCGCCAGCAGCTTGGCGGGGTCTAATGGCTACACCTTC	CASSLAGSNGYTF
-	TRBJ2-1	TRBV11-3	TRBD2	TGTGCCAGCAGACCTCTTCCGGGACTAGCGGGAGTTAATGAGCAGTTCTTC	CASRPLPGLAGVNEQFF
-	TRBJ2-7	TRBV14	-	TGTGCCAGCAGCCAAGGCCGTGGACAGAACTACGAGCAGTACTTC	CASSQGRGQNYEQYF
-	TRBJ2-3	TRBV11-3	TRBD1	TGTGCCAGCCTTCTAGGGACAGGATCTGATACGCAGTATTTT	CASLLGTGSDTQYF
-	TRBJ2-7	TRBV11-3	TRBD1	TGTGCCAGCAGCTCAATCGAGGGACAGATGATCTACGAGCAGTACTTC	CASSSIEGQMIYEQYF
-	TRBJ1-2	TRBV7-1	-	TGTGCCAGCACCGAAAACAGGGCTACTGGCTACACCTTC	CASTENRATGYTF
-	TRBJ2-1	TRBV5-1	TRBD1	TGCGCCAGCAGCTTCCTTGGACAGGGCAGCTCCTACAATGAGCAGTTCTTC	CASSFLGQGSSYNEQFF
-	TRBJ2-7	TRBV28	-	TGTGCCAGCAGTTTATCCGCCGCAATAAACTACGAGCAGTACTTC	CASSLSAAINYEQYF
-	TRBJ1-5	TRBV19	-	TGTGCCAGTAGTCCTCAGGGTCTGAATCAGCCCCAGCATTTT	CASSPQGLNQPQHF